These T cell receptor beta chains were read from a single sample in a study of blood T cell repertoires in COVID-19. Method: immunoSEQ multiplex PCR; TCRdb's copy keeps in-frame clones and lacks some. The repertoire consists of some 250,000 clones, with roughly four fifths occurring once and the leading ten covering less than 3.5%. Material for sequencing was peripheral blood. All receptors come from a woman in her late teens or twenties with acute or convalescent COVID-19. CDR3s include the opening cysteine and the closing phenylalanine or tryptophan. A D gene is named only where the DNA matches it firmly. A clone size is listed for some rows: how often the clone was seen (once, few, many), or a class if it is expanded.

j_call: TRBJ2-1; v_call: TRBV29-1; d_call: .; clone_size: .; cdr3_aa: CSVVDSWPSQYNEQFF; cdr3_nt: TGCAGCGTTGTAGATAGTTGGCCTAGCCAATACAATGAGCAGTTCTTC
j_call: TRBJ1-5; v_call: TRBV7-8; d_call: .; clone_size: .; cdr3_aa: CASSLSGADHQPQHF; cdr3_nt: TGTGCCAGCAGCTTAAGCGGGGCCGACCATCAGCCCCAGCATTTT
j_call: TRBJ1-1; v_call: TRBV18; d_call: TRBD1; clone_size: few; cdr3_aa: CASSRRTGVDTEAFF; cdr3_nt: TGTGCCAGCTCACGACGGACAGGGGTCGACACTGAAGCTTTCTTT
j_call: TRBJ2-7; v_call: TRBV7-9; d_call: TRBD2; clone_size: .; cdr3_aa: CASSSKTSGSYEQYF; cdr3_nt: TGTGCCAGCAGCTCGAAGACTAGCGGGTCCTACGAGCAGTACTTC
j_call: TRBJ1-5; v_call: TRBV11-2; d_call: .; clone_size: .; cdr3_aa: CASSLGVTNQPQHF; cdr3_nt: TGTGCCAGCAGCTTGGGAGTTACCAATCAGCCCCAGCATTTT
j_call: TRBJ2-7; v_call: TRBV5-1; d_call: .; clone_size: .; cdr3_aa: CASSLAVSYEQYF; cdr3_nt: TGCGCCAGCAGCTTGGCGGTCTCCTACGAGCAGTACTTC
j_call: TRBJ2-5; v_call: TRBV2; d_call: .; clone_size: few; cdr3_aa: CASSEALFAGGPETQYF; cdr3_nt: TGTGCCAGCAGTGAAGCGCTTTTTGCGGGCGGGCCGGAGACCCAGTACTTC
j_call: TRBJ2-1; v_call: TRBV9; d_call: .; clone_size: once; cdr3_aa: CASSKTGVPRNEQFF; cdr3_nt: TGTGCCAGCAGCAAAACGGGAGTACCTCGGAATGAGCAGTTCTTC
j_call: TRBJ2-5; v_call: TRBV19; d_call: TRBD2; clone_size: .; cdr3_aa: CASSPGLAGVMGEETQYF; cdr3_nt: TGTGCCAGTAGTCCAGGACTAGCGGGAGTAATGGGGGAAGAGACCCAGTACTTC
j_call: TRBJ2-1; v_call: TRBV14; d_call: TRBD2; clone_size: .; cdr3_aa: CASSQAPGLAPYNEQFF; cdr3_nt: TGTGCCAGCAGCCAAGCCCCGGGACTAGCGCCCTACAATGAGCAGTTCTTC
j_call: TRBJ2-5; v_call: TRBV5-1; d_call: TRBD2; clone_size: few; cdr3_aa: CASSVGLAGQETQYF; cdr3_nt: TGCGCCAGCAGCGTTGGACTAGCGGGACAAGAGACCCAGTACTTC
j_call: TRBJ2-5; v_call: TRBV2; d_call: .; clone_size: once; cdr3_aa: CASKVEDPKSETQYF; cdr3_nt: TGTGCCAGCAAAGTAGAAGATCCCAAGTCGGAGACCCAGTACTTC
j_call: TRBJ1-3; v_call: TRBV5-1; d_call: TRBD1; clone_size: .; cdr3_aa: CASRSGTDRNTIYF; cdr3_nt: TGCGCCAGCCGATCCGGGACAGATAGAAACACCATATATTTT
j_call: TRBJ1-2; v_call: TRBV28; d_call: .; clone_size: once; cdr3_aa: CASSFSNKNYGYTF; cdr3_nt: TGTGCCAGCAGTTTCTCCAACAAAAACTATGGCTACACCTTC
j_call: TRBJ2-7; v_call: TRBV28; d_call: TRBD1; clone_size: .; cdr3_aa: CASSRVGQGGFYEQYF; cdr3_nt: TGTGCCAGCAGTCGGGTCGGACAGGGGGGTTTCTACGAGCAGTACTTC
j_call: TRBJ1-1; v_call: TRBV24-1; d_call: TRBD1; clone_size: once; cdr3_aa: CATSDHRGEEAFF; cdr3_nt: TGTGCCACCAGTGACCACAGGGGCGAGGAAGCTTTCTTT
j_call: TRBJ2-3; v_call: TRBV7-2; d_call: .; clone_size: .; cdr3_aa: CASSFWGRDTDTQYF; cdr3_nt: TGTGCCAGCAGCTTTTGGGGGCGCGACACAGATACGCAGTATTTT
j_call: TRBJ2-1; v_call: TRBV9; d_call: TRBD2; clone_size: .; cdr3_aa: CASSLTSGPSYNEQFF; cdr3_nt: TGTGCCAGCAGCTTAACTAGCGGACCCTCCTACAATGAGCAGTTCTTC
j_call: TRBJ1-5; v_call: TRBV4-3; d_call: .; clone_size: .; cdr3_aa: CASSQVPNQPQHF; cdr3_nt: TGCGCCAGCAGCCAAGTTCCGAATCAGCCCCAGCATTTT
j_call: TRBJ1-5; v_call: TRBV28; d_call: .; clone_size: .; cdr3_aa: CASIPLGRGRRLSNQPQHF; cdr3_nt: TGTGCCAGCATCCCTCTAGGCAGGGGTCGTCGGTTAAGCAATCAGCCCCAGCATTTT
j_call: TRBJ1-6; v_call: TRBV27; d_call: TRBD1; clone_size: .; cdr3_aa: CATRPGTGWSPLHF; cdr3_nt: TGTGCCACCAGGCCCGGGACAGGGTGGTCACCCCTCCACTTT
j_call: TRBJ2-4; v_call: TRBV7-8; d_call: .; clone_size: .; cdr3_aa: CASSLARETGNIQYF; cdr3_nt: TGTGCCAGCAGCTTAGCGCGGGAAACGGGAAACATTCAGTACTTC
j_call: TRBJ1-1; v_call: TRBV18; d_call: .; clone_size: .; cdr3_aa: CASSPDRSPSQAFF; cdr3_nt: TGTGCCAGCTCACCCGATAGGTCACCTAGCCAAGCTTTCTTT
j_call: TRBJ1-2; v_call: TRBV19; d_call: TRBD1; clone_size: .; cdr3_aa: CASSTLQGDGYTF; cdr3_nt: TGTGCCAGTAGTACCCTCCAGGGGGATGGCTACACCTTC
j_call: TRBJ2-4; v_call: TRBV29-1; d_call: .; clone_size: .; cdr3_aa: CSVEVRARGGAKNIQYF; cdr3_nt: TGCAGCGTTGAAGTGAGGGCCCGAGGCGGGGCCAAAAACATTCAGTACTTC
j_call: TRBJ1-2; v_call: TRBV30; d_call: .; clone_size: .; cdr3_aa: CAYRVGADYGYTF; cdr3_nt: TGTGCCTACAGGGTGGGGGCGGACTATGGCTACACCTTC
j_call: TRBJ1-3; v_call: TRBV14; d_call: TRBD1; clone_size: .; cdr3_aa: CASSQDLLQGAGNTIYF; cdr3_nt: TGTGCCAGCAGCCAAGATCTGCTACAGGGGGCTGGAAACACCATATATTTT
j_call: TRBJ1-2; v_call: TRBV19; d_call: .; clone_size: .; cdr3_aa: CASSNNRGQVTPYPSYGYTF; cdr3_nt: TGTGCCAGTAGTAATAACCGGGGACAAGTCACCCCCTACCCTAGCTATGGCTACACCTTC
j_call: TRBJ1-1; v_call: TRBV29-1; d_call: TRBD1; clone_size: .; cdr3_aa: CSVERGPTEAFF; cdr3_nt: TGCAGCGTTGAGAGGGGGCCGACTGAAGCTTTCTTT
j_call: TRBJ2-4; v_call: TRBV4-3; d_call: .; clone_size: few; cdr3_aa: CASSHGGKDKNIQYF; cdr3_nt: TGCGCCAGCAGCCACGGCGGGAAGGACAAAAACATTCAGTACTTC
j_call: TRBJ1-6; v_call: TRBV28; d_call: .; clone_size: .; cdr3_aa: CASSFYSYNSPLHF; cdr3_nt: TGTGCCAGCAGTTTTTACTCCTATAATTCACCCCTCCACTTT
j_call: TRBJ1-6; v_call: TRBV7-2; d_call: .; clone_size: .; cdr3_aa: CASSLGRRADNSPLHF; cdr3_nt: TGTGCCAGCAGCCTAGGGAGGCGGGCGGATAATTCACCCCTCCACTTT
j_call: TRBJ1-2; v_call: TRBV6-5; d_call: .; clone_size: .; cdr3_aa: CASTEGLGGYGYTF; cdr3_nt: TGTGCCAGCACCGAAGGATTAGGGGGCTATGGCTACACCTTC
j_call: TRBJ1-5; v_call: TRBV2; d_call: TRBD1; clone_size: .; cdr3_aa: CASSPLEDRGIADQPQHF; cdr3_nt: TGTGCCAGCAGTCCTTTAGAGGACAGGGGAATTGCGGATCAGCCCCAGCATTTT
j_call: TRBJ2-1; v_call: TRBV11-2; d_call: TRBD1; clone_size: .; cdr3_aa: CASSEGQGLYNEQFF; cdr3_nt: TGTGCCAGCAGCGAGGGACAGGGCCTCTACAATGAGCAGTTCTTC
j_call: TRBJ1-1; v_call: TRBV30; d_call: .; clone_size: .; cdr3_aa: CAWSEAGRGYTEAFF; cdr3_nt: TGTGCCTGGAGTGAGGCTGGCAGGGGTTACACTGAAGCTTTCTTT
j_call: TRBJ2-1; v_call: TRBV6-4; d_call: TRBD2; clone_size: .; cdr3_aa: CASSALAGNEQFF; cdr3_nt: TGTGCCAGCAGTGCTCTAGCGGGCAATGAGCAGTTCTTC
j_call: TRBJ2-1; v_call: TRBV5-1; d_call: TRBD2; clone_size: once; cdr3_aa: CASSLLAGGPGRGEQFF; cdr3_nt: TGCGCCAGCAGCTTACTAGCGGGAGGGCCGGGACGTGGTGAGCAGTTCTTC
j_call: TRBJ2-1; v_call: TRBV11-3; d_call: TRBD2; clone_size: few; cdr3_aa: CASSVTSGTYNEQFF; cdr3_nt: TGTGCCAGCAGCGTTACTAGCGGTACCTACAATGAGCAGTTCTTC
j_call: TRBJ2-7; v_call: TRBV20-1; d_call: .; clone_size: .; cdr3_aa: CSAAFSYEQYF; cdr3_nt: TGCAGTGCTGCCTTTAGTTACGAGCAGTACTTC
j_call: TRBJ2-1; v_call: TRBV24-1; d_call: .; clone_size: .; cdr3_aa: CATSDLSPSSYNEQFF; cdr3_nt: TGTGCCACCAGTGATTTGTCCCCGAGCTCCTACAATGAGCAGTTCTTC
j_call: TRBJ1-1; v_call: TRBV11-2; d_call: TRBD1; clone_size: .; cdr3_aa: CASSLDRPGGNWITEAFF; cdr3_nt: TGTGCCAGCAGCTTAGATCGGCCAGGGGGCAATTGGATCACTGAAGCTTTCTTT
j_call: TRBJ1-2; v_call: TRBV28; d_call: TRBD1; clone_size: .; cdr3_aa: CASSFPTGAQGYTF; cdr3_nt: TGTGCCAGCAGTTTCCCGACAGGGGCGCAGGGCTACACCTTC
j_call: TRBJ1-3; v_call: TRBV7-2; d_call: .; clone_size: .; cdr3_aa: CASSLEQARSGNTIYF; cdr3_nt: TGTGCCAGCAGCTTAGAACAGGCCCGCTCTGGAAACACCATATATTTT